Here is one T cell receptor beta chain with its context. This clone was picked up many times. Its antigen specificity is not known. The input lacks base qualities; no much larger clone sits a single base away. This sample was taken from a study of T cells after posttransplantation cyclophosphamide (dated by TCRdb to the mid-2010s). At the level of the whole study: T cell repertoire reconstitution was tracked by TRB sequencing after myeloablative bone marrow transplantation in which posttransplantation cyclophosphamide was used as GVHD prophylaxis. Public TRB sequences were searched against a database of over 3,000 sequences associated with responses to pathogens, tumor antigens, self-antigens and alloantigens. Antigen receptor sequencing covered samples from a few dozen PTCy-treated patients and 16 of their related bone marrow donors. In 3 patients, up to about 3 additional blood samples taken between 2 and 5.2 years after transplant also underwent TRB sequencing, as did pretransplant blood from 4 patients. Blood from every one of the roughly 35 PTCy patients who had 1-year posttransplant specimens underwent TRB sequencing. Because TRA and TRB clonality correlated tightly in about 9 samples, the subsequent TCR analyses were limited to TRB only. What the authors observed across the whole study: The TRB repertoires of T cells infiltrating skin or the GI tract showed only limited overlap with the TRB repertoires found in blood. Across roughly 49 patients, TRB clonality was highly associated with recipient CMV seropositivity and CMV reactivation, and PTCy diversity was similar to diversity in CNI/methotrexate controls. Donor-recipient similarity was low at 1-2 months but increased during the first year, and donor CD8+ memory clones often dominated later blood repertoires.

TRB sequencing used genomic DNA with the immunoSEQ assay at survey resolution or the hsTCRB kit. The published analysis was carried out like this. The immunoSEQ software handled the initial read processing, while the LymphoSeq R package was used for the repertoire analyses. Clonality was computed as 1 minus normalized Shannon entropy; Gini coefficient was also calculated for each TRB dataset. Phenotypes of unsorted samples were inferred by mapping TRB sequences from sorted subsets of the recipient or donor onto the same recipient's unsorted samples. The table comes from immuneACCESS by way of TCRdb, which keeps in-frame sequences with V and J called. Part of the clones is missing from these tables; in studies checked, under half for an unresolved V gene and the rest for unknown reasons. That table is the source of V, J and clone size, and D and trimming were worked out from the DNA. In this sample, 36,000 or so clones appear, none counted once only. The ten largest clones capture roughly 1.1% of the sample.

On the day of marrow donation, related bone marrow donors gave peripheral blood samples. Mononuclear cells from peripheral blood and bone marrow were separated by Ficoll-Hypaque density centrifugation and then cryopreserved. From the germline V gene, CDR1 is MRHNA and CDR2 is SNTAGT. The CDR3, from cysteine to phenylalanine, totals 13 residues. Left in the record is the CDR3 DNA by itself, 39 bases read in frame from the first base. V gives up 2 bases and J gives up 1 base, and the segment between their germline ends measures 5 bases. The TCR was taken from a girl aged 10-17 years in good health, CMV-negative, and a related stem cell transplant donor. The chain employs TRBV6-4 and TRBJ1-1, with no reliable assignment of the D segment. Source material: PBMCs. CDR3 region: CASSDGENTEAFF. The nucleotide sequence is given as TGTGCCAGCAGTGACGGAGAGAACACTGAAGCTTTCTTT.